The sequence of this TCR beta chain was determined in a study of cytomegalovirus exposure and HLA in healthy donors. The CDR3 covers 15 residues. Germline V gene lookup returns CDR1 ENHRY and CDR2 SYGVKD. With V trimmed by 6 bases and J by 4 bases, 4 bases remained unmatched. Amplification used 60 Vbeta primers and 13 Jbeta primers. This table comes from immunoSEQ multiplex PCR, and its TCRdb copy is limited to in-frame clones, with some not included. Its table records under 200,000 clones. The chain has TRBV10-3 and TRBJ2-7; 15 nucleotides align to TRBD2. This TCR came from a young woman in good health and CMV-seropositive. Sequenced input: PBMCs. The CDR3 loop reads CAIRTGLAGGYEQYF. CDR3 DNA sequence: TGTGCCATCAGGACGGGACTAGCGGGAGGTTACGAGCAGTACTTC.